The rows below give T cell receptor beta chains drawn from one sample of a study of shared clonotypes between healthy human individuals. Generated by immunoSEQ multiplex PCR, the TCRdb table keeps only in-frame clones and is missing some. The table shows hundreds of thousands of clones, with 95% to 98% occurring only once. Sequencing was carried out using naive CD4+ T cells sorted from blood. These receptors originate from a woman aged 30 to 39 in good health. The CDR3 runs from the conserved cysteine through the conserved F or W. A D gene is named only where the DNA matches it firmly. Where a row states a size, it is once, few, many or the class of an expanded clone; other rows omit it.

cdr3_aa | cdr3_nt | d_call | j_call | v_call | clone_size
CASSRRDRGYEQYF | TGTGCCAGTAGTAGGAGGGACCGCGGCTACGAGCAGTACTTC | - | TRBJ2-7 | TRBV19 | -
CASSEIDPKNEQYF | TGCGCCAGCAGTGAGATTGACCCGAAAAACGAGCAGTACTTC | - | TRBJ2-7 | TRBV10-2 | -
CASRITGPSYEQYF | TGTGCCAGCAGAATTACGGGGCCTTCCTACGAGCAGTACTTC | - | TRBJ2-7 | TRBV28 | -
CASSLFAGPFNYGYTF | TGTGCCAGCAGTTTATTCGCAGGTCCCTTCAACTATGGCTACACCTTC | - | TRBJ1-2 | TRBV27 | -
CASRGAVRVNEQFF | TGCGCCAGCCGGGGTGCGGTCAGGGTCAATGAGCAGTTCTTC | - | TRBJ2-1 | TRBV5-1 | -
CASSISYTGELFF | TGTGCCAGCAGTATTTCTTACACCGGGGAGCTGTTTTTT | - | TRBJ2-2 | TRBV6-5 | -
CASRRGGNSYEQYF | TGTGCCAGCCGGCGGGGCGGCAACTCCTACGAGCAGTACTTC | - | TRBJ2-7 | TRBV28 | -
CASSELGARGNTEAFF | TGTGCCAGCAGTGAACTAGGGGCGAGAGGGAACACTGAAGCTTTCTTT | - | TRBJ1-1 | TRBV6-1 | -
CASSPSSDRRYNEQFF | TGTGCCAGCAGCCCGAGCTCGGACAGGAGATACAATGAGCAGTTCTTC | TRBD1 | TRBJ2-1 | TRBV9 | once
CASSPQGGVEQYF | TGCGCCAGCAGCCCGCAGGGAGGGGTCGAGCAGTACTTC | TRBD2 | TRBJ2-7 | TRBV5-1 | -
CASSLAVGSDTQYF | TGTGCCAGCAGCTTAGCGGTGGGTTCAGATACGCAGTATTTT | - | TRBJ2-3 | TRBV7-2 | once
CATSRGQGGHEQYF | TGTGCCACCAGCAGAGGGCAGGGAGGCCACGAGCAGTACTTC | - | TRBJ2-7 | TRBV15 | -
CASSANPKRNQPQHF | TGTGCCAGCAGCGCTAATCCCAAGAGGAATCAGCCCCAGCATTTT | - | TRBJ1-5 | TRBV28 | -
CASSTALGSYGTDEQYF | TGTGCCAGCAGCACGGCACTAGGTTCATACGGTACGGACGAGCAGTACTTC | - | TRBJ2-7 | TRBV5-4 | -
CASSRDKVSNQPQHF | TGCGCCAGCAGCCGCGACAAGGTAAGCAATCAGCCCCAGCATTTT | - | TRBJ1-5 | TRBV5-1 | -
CASSLFSDTGELFF | TGCGCCAGCAGCTTGTTTAGCGACACCGGGGAGCTGTTTTTT | - | TRBJ2-2 | TRBV5-1 | once
CATSRVFLSSGNTIYF | TGTGCCACCAGCAGAGTATTCCTTAGCTCTGGAAACACCATATATTTT | - | TRBJ1-3 | TRBV15 | -
CASSLDSQGHYGYTF | TGCGCCAGCAGCTTGGACTCCCAAGGCCACTATGGCTACACCTTC | - | TRBJ1-2 | TRBV5-1 | -
CASSIGVAGPSTDTQYF | TGTGCCAGTAGTATTGGGGTAGCGGGACCTAGCACAGATACGCAGTATTTT | TRBD2 | TRBJ2-3 | TRBV19 | -
CASSQVSTRANTEAFF | TGCGCCAGCAGCCAAGTTTCTACCAGGGCGAACACTGAAGCTTTCTTT | - | TRBJ1-1 | TRBV4-1 | -
CASSEGQGLQETQYF | TGCGCCAGCAGCGAGGGACAGGGGTTGCAAGAGACCCAGTACTTC | TRBD1 | TRBJ2-5 | TRBV5-1 | -
CASSSVPGQGTDTQYF | TGTGCCAGCAGCTCCGTTCCCGGACAGGGCACAGATACGCAGTATTTT | TRBD1 | TRBJ2-3 | TRBV27 | few
CASSLSPSGNYEQYF | TGTGCCAGCAGCTTAAGCCCCAGCGGGAATTACGAGCAGTACTTC | TRBD2 | TRBJ2-7 | TRBV7-2 | once
CASSAHGGTGWYEQYF | TGTGCCAGCAGCGCCCACGGGGGGACAGGGTGGTACGAGCAGTACTTC | TRBD1 | TRBJ2-7 | TRBV5-4 | once
CASRHRTIDHEQYF | TGTGCCAGCAGACACAGGACAATCGACCACGAGCAGTACTTC | - | TRBJ2-7 | TRBV6-1 | few
CASSLEGSYYGYTF | TGTGCCAGCAGCTTAGAAGGAAGCTACTATGGCTACACCTTC | - | TRBJ1-2 | TRBV11-2 | -
CASSPGHQETQYF | TGTGCCAGCAGCCCGGGCCACCAAGAGACCCAGTACTTC | - | TRBJ2-5 | TRBV5-4 | -
CASSLGQTYEQYF | TGTGCCAGCAGTTTGGGACAGACCTACGAGCAGTACTTC | TRBD1 | TRBJ2-7 | TRBV6-6 | -
CASSGKTSGRAFRDYEQYF | TGTGCCAGCAGCGGAAAGACTAGCGGGAGGGCCTTTAGGGATTACGAGCAGTACTTC | TRBD2 | TRBJ2-7 | TRBV7-2 | -